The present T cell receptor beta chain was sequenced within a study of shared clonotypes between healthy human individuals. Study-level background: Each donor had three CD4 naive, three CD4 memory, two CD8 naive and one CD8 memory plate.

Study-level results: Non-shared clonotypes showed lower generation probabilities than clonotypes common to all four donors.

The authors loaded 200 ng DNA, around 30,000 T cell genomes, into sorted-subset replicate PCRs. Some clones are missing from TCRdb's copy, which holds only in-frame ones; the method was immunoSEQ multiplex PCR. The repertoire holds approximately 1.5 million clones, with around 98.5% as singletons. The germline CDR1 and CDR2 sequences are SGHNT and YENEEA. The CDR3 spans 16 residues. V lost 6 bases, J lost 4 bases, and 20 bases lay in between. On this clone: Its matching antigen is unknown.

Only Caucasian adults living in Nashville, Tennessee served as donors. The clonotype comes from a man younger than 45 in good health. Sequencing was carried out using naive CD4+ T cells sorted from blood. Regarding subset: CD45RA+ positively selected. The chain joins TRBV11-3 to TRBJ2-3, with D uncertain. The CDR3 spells CASRRTDRKVSDTQYF. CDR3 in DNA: TGTGCCAGCAGACGAACCGACCGGAAGGTTTCAGATACGCAGTATTTT. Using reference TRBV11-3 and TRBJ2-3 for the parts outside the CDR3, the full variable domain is EAGVVQSPRYKIIEKKQPVAFWCNPISGHNTLYWYLQNLGQGPELLIRYENEEAVDDSQLPKDRFSAERLKGVDSTLKIQPAELGDSAVYLCASRRTDRKVSDTQYFGPGTRLTVL.